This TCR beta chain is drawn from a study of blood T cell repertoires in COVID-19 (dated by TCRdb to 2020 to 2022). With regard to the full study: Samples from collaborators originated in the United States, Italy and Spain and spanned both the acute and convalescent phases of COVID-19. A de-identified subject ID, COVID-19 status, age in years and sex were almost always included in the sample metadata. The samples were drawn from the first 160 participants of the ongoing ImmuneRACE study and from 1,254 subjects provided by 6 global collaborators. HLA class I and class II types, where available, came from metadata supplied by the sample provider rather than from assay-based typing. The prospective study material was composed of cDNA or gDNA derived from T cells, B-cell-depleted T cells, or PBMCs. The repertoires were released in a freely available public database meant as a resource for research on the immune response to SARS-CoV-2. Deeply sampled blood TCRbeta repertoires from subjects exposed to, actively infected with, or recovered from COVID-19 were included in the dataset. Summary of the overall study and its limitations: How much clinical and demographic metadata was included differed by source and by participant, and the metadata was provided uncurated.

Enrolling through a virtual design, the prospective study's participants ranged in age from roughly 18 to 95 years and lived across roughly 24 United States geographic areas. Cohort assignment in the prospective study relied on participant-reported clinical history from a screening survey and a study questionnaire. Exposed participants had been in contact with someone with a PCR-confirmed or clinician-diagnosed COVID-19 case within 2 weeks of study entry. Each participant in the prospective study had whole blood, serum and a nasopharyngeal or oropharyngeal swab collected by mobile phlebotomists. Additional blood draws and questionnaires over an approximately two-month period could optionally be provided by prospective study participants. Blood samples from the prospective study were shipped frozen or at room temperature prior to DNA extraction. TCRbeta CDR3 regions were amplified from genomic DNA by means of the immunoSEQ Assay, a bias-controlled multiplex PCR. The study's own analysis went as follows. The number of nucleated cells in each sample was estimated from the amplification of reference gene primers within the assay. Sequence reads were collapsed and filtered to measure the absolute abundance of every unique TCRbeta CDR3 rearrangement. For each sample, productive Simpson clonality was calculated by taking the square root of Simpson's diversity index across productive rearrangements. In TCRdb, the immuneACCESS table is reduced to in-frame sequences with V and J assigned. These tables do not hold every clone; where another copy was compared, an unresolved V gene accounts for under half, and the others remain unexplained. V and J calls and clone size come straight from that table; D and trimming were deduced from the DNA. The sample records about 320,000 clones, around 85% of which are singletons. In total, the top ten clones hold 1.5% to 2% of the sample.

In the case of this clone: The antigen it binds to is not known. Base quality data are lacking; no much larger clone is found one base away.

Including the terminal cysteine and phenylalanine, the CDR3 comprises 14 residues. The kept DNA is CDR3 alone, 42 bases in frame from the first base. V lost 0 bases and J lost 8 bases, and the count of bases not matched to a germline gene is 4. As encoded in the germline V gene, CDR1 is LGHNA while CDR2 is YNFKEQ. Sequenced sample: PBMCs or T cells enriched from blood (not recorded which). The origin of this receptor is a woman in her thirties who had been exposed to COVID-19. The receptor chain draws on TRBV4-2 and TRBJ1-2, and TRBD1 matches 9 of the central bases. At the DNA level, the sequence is TGTGCCAGCAGCCAAGAAGGGACAGGGAGGGGCTACACCTTC. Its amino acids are CASSQEGTGRGYTF.